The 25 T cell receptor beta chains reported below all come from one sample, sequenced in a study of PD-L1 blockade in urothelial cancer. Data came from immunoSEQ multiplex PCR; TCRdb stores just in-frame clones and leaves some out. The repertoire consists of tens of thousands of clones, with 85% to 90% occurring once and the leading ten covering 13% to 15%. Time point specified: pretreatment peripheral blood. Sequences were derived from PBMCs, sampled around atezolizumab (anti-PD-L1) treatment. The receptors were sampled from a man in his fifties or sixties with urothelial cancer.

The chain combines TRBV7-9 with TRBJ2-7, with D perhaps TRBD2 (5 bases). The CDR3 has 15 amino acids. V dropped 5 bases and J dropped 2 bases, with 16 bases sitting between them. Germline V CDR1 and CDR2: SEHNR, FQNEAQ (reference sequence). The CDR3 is CASSPREGAAYEQYF. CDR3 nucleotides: TGTGCCAGCAGCCCCCGTGAAGGAGCGGCCTACGAGCAGTACTTC.

The CDR3 sequence is CASEEARDRGFHEQYF. The CDR3 nucleotides are TGTGCCAGCGAGGAGGCGAGAGACAGGGGGTTCCACGAGCAGTACTTC. This chain uses TRBV6-6 with TRBJ2-7, with 9 bases lining up with TRBD1. Losses at the gene ends were 8 bases for V and 5 bases for J; bases not matched to a gene: 16. Germline lookup yields CDR1 MNHNY and CDR2 SVGAGI (reference sequence). The CDR3 has 16 amino acids.

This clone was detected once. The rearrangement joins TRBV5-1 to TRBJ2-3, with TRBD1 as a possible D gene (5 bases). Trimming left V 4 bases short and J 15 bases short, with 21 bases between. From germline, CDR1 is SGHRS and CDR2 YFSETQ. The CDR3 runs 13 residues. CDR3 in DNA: TGCGCCAGCAGCCTCCTGGGGCAGCGACCACTTTATTTT. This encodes CASSLLGQRPLYF.

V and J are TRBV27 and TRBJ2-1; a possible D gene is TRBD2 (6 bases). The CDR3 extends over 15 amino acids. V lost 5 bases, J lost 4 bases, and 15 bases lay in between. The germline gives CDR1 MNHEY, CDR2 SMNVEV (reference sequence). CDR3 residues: CASSRPGVLYNEQFF. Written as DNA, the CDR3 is TGTGCCAGCAGTAGACCGGGAGTTCTGTACAATGAGCAGTTCTTC.

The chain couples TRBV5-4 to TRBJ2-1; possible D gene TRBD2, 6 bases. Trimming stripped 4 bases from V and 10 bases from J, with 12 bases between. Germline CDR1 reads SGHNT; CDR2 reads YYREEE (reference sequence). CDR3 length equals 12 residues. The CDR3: CASSSAGLEQFF. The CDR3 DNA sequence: TGTGCCAGCAGCAGCGCGGGGTTAGAGCAGTTCTTC.

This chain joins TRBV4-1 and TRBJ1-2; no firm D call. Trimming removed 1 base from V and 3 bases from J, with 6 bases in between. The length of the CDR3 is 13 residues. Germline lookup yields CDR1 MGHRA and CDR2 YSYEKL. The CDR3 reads CASSQGLDYGYTF. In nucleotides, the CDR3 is TGCGCCAGCAGCCAAGGGCTAGACTATGGCTACACCTTC.

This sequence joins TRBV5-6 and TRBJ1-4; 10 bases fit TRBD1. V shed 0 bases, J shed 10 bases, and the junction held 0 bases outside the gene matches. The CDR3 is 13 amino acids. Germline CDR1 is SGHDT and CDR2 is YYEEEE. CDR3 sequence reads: CASSLGTGGKLFF. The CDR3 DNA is TGTGCCAGCAGCTTGGGGACAGGGGGAAAACTGTTTTTT.

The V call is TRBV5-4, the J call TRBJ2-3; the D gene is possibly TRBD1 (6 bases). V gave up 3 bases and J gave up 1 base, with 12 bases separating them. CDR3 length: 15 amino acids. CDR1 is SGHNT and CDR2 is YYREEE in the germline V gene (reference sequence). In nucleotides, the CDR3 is TGTGCCAGCAGCTATCAGGGGTTCCGCACAGATACGCAGTATTTT. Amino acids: CASSYQGFRTDTQYF.

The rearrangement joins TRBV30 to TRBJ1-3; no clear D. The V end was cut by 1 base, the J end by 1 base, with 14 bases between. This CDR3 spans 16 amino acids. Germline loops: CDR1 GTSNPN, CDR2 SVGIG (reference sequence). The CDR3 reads CAWSANFRDSGNTIYF. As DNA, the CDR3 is TGTGCCTGGAGTGCGAACTTCCGGGATTCTGGAAACACCATATATTTT.

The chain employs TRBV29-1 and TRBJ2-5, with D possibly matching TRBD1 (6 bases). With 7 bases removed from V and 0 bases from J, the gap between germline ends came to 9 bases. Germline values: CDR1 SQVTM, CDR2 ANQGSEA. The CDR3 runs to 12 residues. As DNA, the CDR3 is TGCAGCGCGGGGACAAACCAAGAGACCCAGTACTTC. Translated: CSAGTNQETQYF. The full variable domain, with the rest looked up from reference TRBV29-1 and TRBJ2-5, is SAVISQKPSRDICQRGTSLTIQCQVDSQVTMMFWYRQQPGQSLTLIATANQGSEATYESGFVIDKFPISRPNLTFSTLTVSNMSPEDSSIYLCSAGTNQETQYFGPGTRLLVL.

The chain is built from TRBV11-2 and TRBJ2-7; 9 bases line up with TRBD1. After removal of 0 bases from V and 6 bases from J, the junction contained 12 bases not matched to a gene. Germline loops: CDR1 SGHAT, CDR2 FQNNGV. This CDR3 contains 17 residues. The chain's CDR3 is CASSLDQTGTGNLEQYF. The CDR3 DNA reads TGTGCCAGCAGCTTAGACCAAACCGGGACAGGGAACCTCGAGCAGTACTTC. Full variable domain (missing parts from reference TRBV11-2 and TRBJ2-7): EAGVAQSPRYKIIEKRQSVAFWCNPISGHATLYWYQQILGQGPKLLIQFQNNGVVDDSQLPKDRFSAERLKGVDSTLKIQPAKLEDSAVYLCASSLDQTGTGNLEQYFGPGTRLTVT.

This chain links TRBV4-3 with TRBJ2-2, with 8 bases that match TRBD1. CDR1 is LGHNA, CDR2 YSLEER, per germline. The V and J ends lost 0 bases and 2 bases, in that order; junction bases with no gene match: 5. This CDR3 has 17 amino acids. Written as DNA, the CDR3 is TGCGCCAGCAGCCAAGATCGAACAGGGGGAAACACCGGGGAGCTGTTTTTT. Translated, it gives CASSQDRTGGNTGELFF.

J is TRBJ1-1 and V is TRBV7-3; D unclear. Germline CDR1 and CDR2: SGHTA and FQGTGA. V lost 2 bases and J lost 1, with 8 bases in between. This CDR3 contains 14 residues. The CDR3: CASSLWARNTEAFF. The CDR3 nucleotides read TGTGCCAGCAGCTTATGGGCCAGGAACACTGAAGCTTTCTTT.

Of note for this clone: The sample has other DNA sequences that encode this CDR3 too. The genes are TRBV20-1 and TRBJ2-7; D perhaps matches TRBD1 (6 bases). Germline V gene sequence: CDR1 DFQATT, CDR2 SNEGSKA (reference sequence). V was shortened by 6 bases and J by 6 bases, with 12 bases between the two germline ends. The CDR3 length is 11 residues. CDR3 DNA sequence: TGCAGTGCGGGCAGGGGAATCGAGCAGTACTTC. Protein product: CSAGRGIEQYF.

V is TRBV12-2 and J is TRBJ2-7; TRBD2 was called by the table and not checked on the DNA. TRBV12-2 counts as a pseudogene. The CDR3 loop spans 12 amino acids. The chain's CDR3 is CASPVSSYEQYF. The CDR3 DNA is TGTGCAAGTCCCGTGAGCTCCTACGAGCAGTACTTC.

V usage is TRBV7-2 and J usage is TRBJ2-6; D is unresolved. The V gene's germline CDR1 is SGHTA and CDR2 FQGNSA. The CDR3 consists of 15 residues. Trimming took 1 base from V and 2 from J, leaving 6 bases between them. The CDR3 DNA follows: TGTGCCAGCAGCTTAGGCCCAGCTGGGGCCAACGTCCTGACTTTC. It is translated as CASSLGPAGANVLTF.

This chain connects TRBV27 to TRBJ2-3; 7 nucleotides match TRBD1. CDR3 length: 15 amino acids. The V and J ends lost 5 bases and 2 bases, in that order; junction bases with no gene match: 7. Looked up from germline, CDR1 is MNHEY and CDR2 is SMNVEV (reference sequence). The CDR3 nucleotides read TGTGCCAGCAGTGTATGGGACAGCACCACAGATACGCAGTATTTT. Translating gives CASSVWDSTTDTQYF.

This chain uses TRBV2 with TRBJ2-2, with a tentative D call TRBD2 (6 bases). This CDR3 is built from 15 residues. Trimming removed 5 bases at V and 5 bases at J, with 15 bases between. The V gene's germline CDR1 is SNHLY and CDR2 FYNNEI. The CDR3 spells CASSLPRGWTGELFF. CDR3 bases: TGTGCCAGCAGTCTCCCTCGGGGGTGGACCGGGGAGCTGTTTTTT.

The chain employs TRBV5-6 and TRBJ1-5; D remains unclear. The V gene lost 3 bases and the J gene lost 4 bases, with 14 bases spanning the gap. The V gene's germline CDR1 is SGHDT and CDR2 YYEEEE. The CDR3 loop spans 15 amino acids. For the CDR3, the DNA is TGTGCCAGCAGCTCCACATGGAGAGGAAATCAGCCCCAGCATTTT. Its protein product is CASSSTWRGNQPQHF. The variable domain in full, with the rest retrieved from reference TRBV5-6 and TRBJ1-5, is DAGVTQSPTHLIKTRGQQVTLRCSPKSGHDTVSWYQQALGQGPQFIFQYYEEEERQRGNFPDRFSGHQFPNYSSELNVNALLLGDSALYLCASSSTWRGNQPQHFGDGTRLSIL.

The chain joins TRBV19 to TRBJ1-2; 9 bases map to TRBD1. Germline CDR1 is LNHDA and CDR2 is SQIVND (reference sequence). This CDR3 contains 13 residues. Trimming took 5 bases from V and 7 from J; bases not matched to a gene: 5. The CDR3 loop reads CASSLQGAFGYTF. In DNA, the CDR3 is TGTGCCAGTAGTTTACAGGGGGCGTTTGGCTACACCTTC. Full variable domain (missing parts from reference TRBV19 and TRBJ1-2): DGGITQSPKYLFRKEGQNVTLSCEQNLNHDAMYWYRQDPGQGLRLIYYSQIVNDFQKGDIAEGYSVSREKKESFPLTVTSAQKNPTAFYLCASSLQGAFGYTFGSGTRLTVV.

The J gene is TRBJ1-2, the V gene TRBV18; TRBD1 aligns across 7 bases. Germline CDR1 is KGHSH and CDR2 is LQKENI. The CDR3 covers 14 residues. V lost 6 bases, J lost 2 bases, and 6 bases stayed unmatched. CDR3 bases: TGTGCCAGCTCCGAGGGACAGAAAAACTATGGCTACACCTTC. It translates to CASSEGQKNYGYTF.

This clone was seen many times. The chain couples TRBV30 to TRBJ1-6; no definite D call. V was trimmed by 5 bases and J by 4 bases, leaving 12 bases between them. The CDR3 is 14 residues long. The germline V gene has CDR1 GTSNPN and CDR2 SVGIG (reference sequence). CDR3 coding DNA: TGTGCCTGGGTCGGTAGCCGTTATAATTCACCCCTCCACTTT. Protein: CAWVGSRYNSPLHF.

The CDR3 region is CASSRLLVEGFGTQYF. CDR3 nucleotides: TGTGCCAGCAGCCGTCTCCTAGTTGAGGGCTTTGGGACCCAGTACTTC. This rearrangement joins TRBV7-9 to TRBJ2-5; possibly TRBD2 for D (5 bases). V was trimmed by 5 bases and J by 7 bases, leaving 23 bases between them. Per germline, CDR1 SEHNR and CDR2 FQNEAQ (reference sequence). This CDR3 has 16 residues.

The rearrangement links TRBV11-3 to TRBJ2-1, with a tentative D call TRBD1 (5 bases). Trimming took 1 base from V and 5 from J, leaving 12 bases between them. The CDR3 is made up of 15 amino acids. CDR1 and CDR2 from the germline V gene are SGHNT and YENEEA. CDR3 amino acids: CASSLVQQGNNEQFF. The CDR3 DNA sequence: TGTGCCAGCAGCTTAGTTCAGCAGGGAAACAATGAGCAGTTCTTC.

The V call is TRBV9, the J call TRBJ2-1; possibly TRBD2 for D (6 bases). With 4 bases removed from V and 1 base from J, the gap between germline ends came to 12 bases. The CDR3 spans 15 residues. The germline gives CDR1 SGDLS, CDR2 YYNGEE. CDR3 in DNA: TGTGCCAGCAGCTTCCGGGGAGGTTCCTACAATGAGCAGTTCTTC. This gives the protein CASSFRGGSYNEQFF.